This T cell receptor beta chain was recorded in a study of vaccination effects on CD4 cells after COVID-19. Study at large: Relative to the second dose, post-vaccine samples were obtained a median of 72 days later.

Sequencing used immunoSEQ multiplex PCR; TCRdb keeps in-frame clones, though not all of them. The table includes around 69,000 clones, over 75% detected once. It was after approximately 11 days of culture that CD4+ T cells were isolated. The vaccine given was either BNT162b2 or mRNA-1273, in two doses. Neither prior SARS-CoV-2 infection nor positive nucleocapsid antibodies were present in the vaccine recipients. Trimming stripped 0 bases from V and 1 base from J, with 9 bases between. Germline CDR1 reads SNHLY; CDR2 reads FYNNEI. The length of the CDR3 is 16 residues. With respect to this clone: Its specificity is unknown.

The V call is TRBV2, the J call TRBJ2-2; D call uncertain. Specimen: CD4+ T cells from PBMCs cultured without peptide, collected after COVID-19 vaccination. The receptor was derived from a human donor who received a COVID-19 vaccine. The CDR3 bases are TGTGCCAGCAGTGAAGCGCTTCTAGGGAACACCGGGGAGCTGTTTTTT. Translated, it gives CASSEALLGNTGELFF.